These T cell receptor beta chains were read from a single sample in a study of T cells in Graves' hyperthyroidism and ophthalmopathy. TCRdb re-derived calls from the multiplex PCR reads in MiXCR, one entry per CDR3 protein. The sample holds about 340,000 distinct CDR3 sequences, 21% seen once. Sequenced material: blood. The source is a woman aged 45 to 65 with Graves' hyperthyroidism. CDR3s include the opening cysteine and the closing phenylalanine or tryptophan. D genes are given only for firm matches. Expanded clones get a size class; other rows say once, few or many, or leave the size out.

many	TRBV27	TRBJ1-1	NA	TGTGCCAGCAGTTTAAAGGGGGAGAACACTGAAGCTTTCTTT	CASSLKGENTEAFF
many	TRBV5-1	TRBJ1-2	TRBD1	TGCGCCAGCAGCTCACTACTGGGACAGGGGAACTATGGCTACACCTTC	CASSSLLGQGNYGYTF
many	TRBV20-1	TRBJ1-1	TRBD1	TGCAGTGCTCCAACAGGGGCGGGAATGAACACTGAAGCTTTCTTT	CSAPTGAGMNTEAFF
few	TRBV4-1	TRBJ2-5	TRBD2	TGCGCCAGCAGCCAAGATGGGCTAGCGGGGGGGCGGGGGGAGACCCAGTACTTC	CASSQDGLAGGRGETQYF
many	TRBV5-1	TRBJ2-1	TRBD2	TGCGCCAGCAGCGCGGGACTACTCTCCTACAATGAGCAGTTCTTC	CASSAGLLSYNEQFF
NA	TRBV9	TRBJ2-3	TRBD2	TGTGCCAGCAGCCCCACTAGCGGGGGGGGTGATACGCAGTATTTT	CASSPTSGGGDTQYF
once	TRBV30	TRBJ2-5	NA	TGTGCCTGGAGTATACGGCGGGGGCTAGCTTCCCGAGAGACCCAGTACTTC	CAWSIRRGLASRETQYF
many	TRBV9	TRBJ2-2	TRBD2	TGTGCCAGCAGCGTAGAACTAGCGGGGGGGCCGGGCACCGGGGAGCTGTTTTTT	CASSVELAGGPGTGELFF
few	TRBV27	TRBJ1-2	NA	TGTGCCAGCAGCGTGTCCGGGACCGCGAACCCGAATGGCTACACCTTC	CASSVSGTANPNGYTF
many	TRBV12-3/TRBV12-4	TRBJ2-3	TRBD2	TGTGCCAGCAGTCGGGGACTACCGGTCGGGACAGATACGCAGTATTTT	CASSRGLPVGTDTQYF
few	TRBV15	TRBJ2-7	NA	TGTGCCACCAGCAGAGAACCGGGACCAAGGGATGTCGAGCAGTACTTC	CATSREPGPRDVEQYF
many	TRBV28	TRBJ2-5	NA	TGTGCCAGCACCCCTGGCGGAAAAGAGACCCAGTACTTC	CASTPGGKETQYF
NA	TRBV7-9	TRBJ1-2	NA	TGTGCCAGCAGCCACCCCGGAGGGGAACCTTATGGCTACACCTTC	CASSHPGGEPYGYTF
many	TRBV3-1	TRBJ2-1	NA	TGTGCCAGCAGCCAAAGTCAGGGTAATGAGCAGTTCTTC	CASSQSQGNEQFF
many	TRBV27	TRBJ2-3	NA	TGTGCCAGCAGTTTATCCTGGAGTGGCACGCAGTATTTT	CASSLSWSGTQYF
NA	TRBV20-1	TRBJ2-7	TRBD2	TGCAGTGCCCGAGACAAAGCGGGATTTTACGAGCAGTACTTC	CSARDKAGFYEQYF
many	TRBV18	TRBJ2-1	TRBD2	TGTGCCAGCTCAGAGGGACTAGCAAACAATGAGCAGTTCTTC	CASSEGLANNEQFF
many	TRBV30	TRBJ2-1	TRBD2	TGTGCCTTAGCGGGAAGGAATGAGCAGTTCTTC	CALAGRNEQFF
many	TRBV12-3/TRBV12-4	TRBJ2-1	TRBD1	TGTGCCAGCAGGGCTACGGGACAGGGGGTAGATGAGCAGTTCTTC	CASRATGQGVDEQFF
few	TRBV12-3/TRBV12-4	TRBJ1-6	NA	TGTGCCAGCAGTTTTTATGTTGGCTCCTATAATTCACCCCTCCACTTT	CASSFYVGSYNSPLHF
many	TRBV20-1	TRBJ1-2	NA	TGCAGTGCTAGAGGGGAGGTGCAGGGCTACACCTTC	CSARGEVQGYTF
NA	TRBV6-1	TRBJ2-3	NA	TGTGCCCTTGATGGGGCGGGGACAGATACGCAGTATTTT	CALDGAGTDTQYF
NA	TRBV7-2	TRBJ2-5	TRBD2	TGTGCCAGCAGCTTAGCGCCTTTGGGACTAGCGGGGAGCCAAGAGACCCAGTACTTC	CASSLAPLGLAGSQETQYF
NA	TRBV6-1	TRBJ1-1	NA	TGTGCCAGCAGTCGCGATGAAGCTTTCTTT	CASSRDEAFF
NA	TRBV7-6	TRBJ2-5	NA	TGTGCCAGCAGCTTAGCCCGGGGGATGGTGGACAGCCAAGAGACCCAGTACTTC	CASSLARGMVDSQETQYF
few	TRBV2	TRBJ1-2	TRBD1	TGTGCCAGCACCCCTGGTGGGACAGGGTATATTCAAGGCTATGGCTACACCTTC	CASTPGGTGYIQGYGYTF
NA	TRBV28	TRBJ2-7	TRBD1	TGTGCCAGCAGTTTATTAGGGCAGGGGGCAGGCAAGCAGTACTTC	CASSLLGQGAGKQYF
NA	TRBV2	TRBJ1-4	NA	TGTGCCAGCAGTGAAGGAAATAGGGTTAATGAAAAACTGTTTTTT	CASSEGNRVNEKLFF
many	TRBV11-2	TRBJ1-1	NA	TGTGCCAGCAGCTTAGTCGGGGGTAACACTGAAGCTTTCTTT	CASSLVGGNTEAFF
NA	TRBV12-3/TRBV12-4	TRBJ2-1	NA	TGTGCCAGCAGTTTGGAACTTAGCTTGGATGAGCAGTTCTTC	CASSLELSLDEQFF
NA	TRBV11-3	TRBJ2-2	TRBD2	TGTGCCAGCAGCATATATAGCGGGAGCGGTACCGGGGAGCTGTTTTTT	CASSIYSGSGTGELFF
many	TRBV5-1	TRBJ1-5	NA	TGCGCCAGCAGCTTGAGGCCAGGGGCAATCAATCAGCCCCAGCATTTT	CASSLRPGAINQPQHF
many	TRBV5-4	TRBJ2-5	NA	TGTGCCAGCAGCATACGAGGGCGGGACGAGGAGACCCAGTACTTC	CASSIRGRDEETQYF
many	TRBV5-1	TRBJ1-5	NA	TGCGCCAGCAGCTTGGACCATCAGCCCCAGCATTTT	CASSLDHQPQHF
NA	TRBV2	TRBJ2-7	TRBD1	TGTGCCAGCAGCCGGGACAGCGACGACGAGCAGTACTTC	CASSRDSDDEQYF
NA	TRBV2	TRBJ2-2	TRBD1	TGTGCCAGCAGTGAGGGACAGCTGAACACCGGGGAGCTGTTTTTT	CASSEGQLNTGELFF
many	TRBV28	TRBJ1-1	TRBD1	TGTGCCAGCAGTTCTCCGATGGGACAGGGGAACACTGAAGCTTTCTTT	CASSSPMGQGNTEAFF
NA	TRBV6-1	TRBJ2-2	TRBD2	TGTGCCAGCAGTGTCCGGACTAGCGGGGGGGCGAACACCGGGGAGCTGTTTTTT	CASSVRTSGGANTGELFF
many	TRBV2	TRBJ2-6	NA	TGTGCCAGCAGTGGGGGAACCCCAGGGGCCAACGTCCTGACTTTC	CASSGGTPGANVLTF
few	TRBV7-2	TRBJ2-2	NA	TGTGCCAGCAGCTTAGCAAGGACGGGAACCGGGGAGCTGTTTTTT	CASSLARTGTGELFF
NA	TRBV11-3	TRBJ2-7	TRBD2	TGTGCCAGCAGCTTAGTCGGGTATGGGAGCGGGGCCCACTCCTACGAGCAGTACTTC	CASSLVGYGSGAHSYEQYF